This T cell receptor beta chain was sequenced during a study of neurological immune-mediated disorders. This clonotype was seen repeatedly, ten times or more. Trimming stripped 2 bases from V and 0 bases from J, with 16 bases between. Germline CDR1 is MNHEY and CDR2 is SVGAGI. The CDR3 consists of 17 residues. Each CDR3 protein gets one entry after TCRdb re-called the 5' RACE reads with MiXCR. The table includes more than 40,000 distinct CDR3 sequences, around 3.3% detected once. This TCR was recovered from a woman between 50 and 59 years old with multiple sclerosis. The sequencing input was PBMCs. The genes are TRBV6-5 and TRBJ1-1, with unresolved D. CDR3 sequence (DNA): TGTGCCAGCAGTTACCGAGGGCCGATGGAGATGAACACTGAAGCTTTCTTT. It is translated as CASSYRGPMEMNTEAFF.